The 16 T cell receptor beta chains below were found in one sample sequenced in a study of T cell changes during pregnancy in multiple sclerosis. The repertoire was sequenced with immunoSEQ multiplex PCR; TCRdb's copy has only in-frame clones and lacks some. The sample holds under 45,000 clones, approximately 91% seen once. Sample: CD8+ T cells from peripheral blood mononuclear cells, taken in the third trimester of pregnancy. These receptors all stem from a female donor with multiple sclerosis, enrolled in a pregnancy study.

The rearrangement uses TRBV5-1 and TRBJ2-5, with TRBD2 as a possible D gene (6 bases). This CDR3 spans 15 amino acids. From germline, CDR1 is SGHRS and CDR2 YFSETQ. Trimming took 0 bases from V and 2 from J, leaving 11 bases between them. The CDR3 DNA reads as TGCGCCAGCAGCTTGGCCGAGGCGGGACAAGAGACCCAGTACTTC. As protein: CASSLAEAGQETQYF.

The genes are TRBV7-3 and TRBJ2-3, with 9 bases lining up with TRBD2. The V segment lost 2 bases and the J segment 3 bases; nucleotides outside the gene matches: 3. The CDR3 covers 15 residues. CDR1 and CDR2 from the germline V gene are SGHTA and FQGTGA. Here the CDR3 DNA reads TGTGCCAGCAGCTTACTAGCGGGAAGAACAGATACGCAGTATTTT. Protein product: CASSLLAGRTDTQYF.

V gene TRBV18 combines with J gene TRBJ2-5; a possible D gene is TRBD1 (5 bases). Germline V CDR1 and CDR2: KGHSH, LQKENI. CDR3 length: 14 residues. Trimming cost V 1 base and J 3 bases, with 9 bases left between them. In nucleotides, the CDR3 is TGTGCCAGCTCACCACGGTGGGGCGAAGAGACCCAGTACTTC. Amino acids: CASSPRWGEETQYF.

This clone appeared a single time. V usage is TRBV28 and J usage is TRBJ1-5; 10 bases match TRBD1. The CDR3 totals 15 residues. Germline CDR1 and CDR2: MDHEN and SYDVKM. Trimming cost V 5 bases and J 5 bases; bases outside gene matches: 6. The CDR3 DNA follows: TGTGCCAGCAGTAACGACAGGGGGCATGATCAGCCCCAGCATTTT. It is translated as CASSNDRGHDQPQHF. Full variable domain (outside the CDR3, taken from reference TRBV28 and TRBJ1-5): DVKVTQSSRYLVKRTGEKVFLECVQDMDHENMFWYRQDPGLGLRLIYFSYDVKMKEKGDIPEGYSVSREKKERFSLILESASTNQTSMYLCASSNDRGHDQPQHFGDGTRLSIL.

The V call is TRBV27, the J call TRBJ1-5; TRBD1 might be the D (5 bases). The CDR3 is made up of 14 amino acids. CDR1 and CDR2 (germline): MNHEY, SMNVEV (reference sequence). Trimming cost V 7 bases and J 0 bases, with 10 bases left between them. Written as DNA, the CDR3 is TGTGCCAGCAACCCCCAGGGTAGCAATCAGCCCCAGCATTTT. The encoded protein is CASNPQGSNQPQHF.

The chain joins TRBV19 to TRBJ2-7, with D tentatively TRBD1 (6 bases). This CDR3 contains 15 residues. Per the germline V gene, CDR1 is LNHDA and CDR2 is SQIVND (reference sequence). V was shortened by 5 bases and J by 3 bases, with 17 bases between the two germline ends. This chain's CDR3 is CASSRGETGFYEQYF. The CDR3, as DNA: TGTGCCAGTAGTCGAGGCGAGACAGGCTTCTACGAGCAGTACTTC. The full variable domain, with the rest looked up from reference TRBV19 and TRBJ2-7, is DGGITQSPKYLFRKEGQNVTLSCEQNLNHDAMYWYRQDPGQGLRLIYYSQIVNDFQKGDIAEGYSVSREKKESFPLTVTSAQKNPTAFYLCASSRGETGFYEQYFGPGTRLTVT.

J is TRBJ1-1 and V is TRBV19; D ambiguous. The CDR3 has 14 residues. Trimming shortened V by 4 bases and J by 7 bases, and 16 bases separated the two germline ends. Germline CDR1 and CDR2: LNHDA and SQIVND (reference sequence). CDR3 sequence: CASSTPAGPGEAFF. The CDR3 nucleotides are TGTGCCAGTAGTACCCCGGCAGGCCCCGGTGAAGCTTTCTTT.

J is TRBJ1-1 and V is TRBV4-3; no reliable D call. The CDR3 sequence is 12 residues long. Germline CDR1 LGHNA, CDR2 YSLEER. V was shortened by 0 bases and J by 4 bases, with 3 bases between the two germline ends. The CDR3 sequence: CASSQDSTEAFF. The CDR3 coding sequence is TGCGCCAGCAGCCAAGATAGCACTGAAGCTTTCTTT.

The chain joins TRBV9 to TRBJ2-1, with 9 bases lining up with TRBD2. CDR1 and CDR2 (germline): SGDLS, YYNGEE. V lost 1 base to trimming and J lost 4 bases; unmatched junction nucleotides: 9. This CDR3 comprises 17 residues. The CDR3 sequence is CASSVWVTSGEYNEQFF. The CDR3 nucleotides are TGTGCCAGCAGCGTATGGGTGACTAGCGGAGAATACAATGAGCAGTTCTTC.

As to this clone: A read error may account for a junction end that differs from germline. The rearrangement uses TRBV6-5 and TRBJ1-5; D is uncertain. CDR3 size: 15 residues. CDR1 MNHEY and CDR2 SVGAGI come from the germline V gene. The CDR3, as DNA: TGTGTCAGCAGACCTACCGACGGGTCGGCGCAGCCCCAGCATTTT. Protein product: CVSRPTDGSAQPQHF.

The chain combines TRBV2 with TRBJ1-3; TRBD1 might be the D (5 bases). V was pared by 2 bases and J by 0 bases, with 14 bases between. Germline V gene data show CDR1 as SNHLY and CDR2 as FYNNEI. The CDR3 loop spans 17 amino acids. The CDR3 loop reads CASSESYDSLSGNTIYF. In DNA form, the CDR3 reads TGTGCCAGCAGTGAAAGTTATGACAGCCTCTCTGGAAACACCATATATTTT. Filled out from reference TRBV2 and TRBJ1-3, the complete variable domain reads EPEVTQTPSHQVTQMGQEVILRCVPISNHLYFYWYRQILGQKVEFLVSFYNNEISEKSEIFDDQFSVERPDGSNFTLKIRSTKLEDSAMYFCASSESYDSLSGNTIYFGEGSWLTVV.

V usage is TRBV29-1 and J usage is TRBJ2-5; 8 bases line up with TRBD1. The V segment lost 5 bases and the J segment 3 bases; nucleotides outside the gene matches: 8. This CDR3 is built from 14 residues. Germline values: CDR1 SQVTM, CDR2 ANQGSEA. This chain's CDR3 is CSVQGETGEETQYF. The DNA for the CDR3 is TGCAGCGTTCAGGGGGAGACAGGGGAAGAGACCCAGTACTTC. Drawing the rest from reference TRBV29-1 and TRBJ2-5, the complete variable domain is SAVISQKPSRDICQRGTSLTIQCQVDSQVTMMFWYRQQPGQSLTLIATANQGSEATYESGFVIDKFPISRPNLTFSTLTVSNMSPEDSSIYLCSVQGETGEETQYFGPGTRLLVL.

The chain is built from TRBV2 and TRBJ2-3; tentative D call: TRBD2 (6 bases). CDR3 length: 18 amino acids. Germline loops: CDR1 SNHLY, CDR2 FYNNEI. V lost 7 bases and J 0 bases, leaving 23 bases between the germline ends. The CDR3 region is CASTPSRASEHSTDTQYF. The CDR3 nucleotides are TGTGCCAGCACCCCGAGCCGAGCTAGCGAACATAGCACAGATACGCAGTATTTT.

The genes are TRBV30 and TRBJ2-7; 11 bases are a match to TRBD2. The germline gives CDR1 GTSNPN, CDR2 SVGIG (reference sequence). This CDR3 contains 14 residues. V shed 5 bases, J shed 2 bases, and the junction held 5 bases outside the gene matches. In nucleotides, the CDR3 is TGTGCCTGGGGAACTAGCGGGGGCCCCTACGAGCAGTACTTC. The encoded protein is CAWGTSGGPYEQYF.

The rearrangement links TRBV6-5 to TRBJ1-5; 9 bases line up with TRBD1. The CDR3 consists of 14 residues. CDR1 is MNHEY, CDR2 SVGAGI, per germline. With 5 bases clipped from V and 6 bases from J, the junction kept 5 bases outside the gene matches. The CDR3 sequence: CASSPTGGVQPQHF. The CDR3 DNA reads TGTGCCAGCAGTCCCACAGGGGGCGTTCAGCCCCAGCATTTT.

The rearrangement joins TRBV5-1 to TRBJ2-7; D is ambiguous. V lost 6 bases and J lost 4, with 8 bases in between. The germline V gene encodes CDR1 SGHRS and CDR2 YFSETQ. The CDR3 is 11 amino acids. Here the CDR3 reads CASNLGYEQYF. The CDR3 DNA follows: TGCGCCAGCAATCTCGGGTACGAGCAGTACTTC. The complete variable domain, with remaining parts taken from reference TRBV5-1 and TRBJ2-7, reads KAGVTQTPRYLIKTRGQQVTLSCSPISGHRSVSWYQQTPGQGLQFLFEYFSETQRNKGNFPGRFSGRQFSNSRSEMNVSTLELGDSALYLCASNLGYEQYFGPGTRLTVT.